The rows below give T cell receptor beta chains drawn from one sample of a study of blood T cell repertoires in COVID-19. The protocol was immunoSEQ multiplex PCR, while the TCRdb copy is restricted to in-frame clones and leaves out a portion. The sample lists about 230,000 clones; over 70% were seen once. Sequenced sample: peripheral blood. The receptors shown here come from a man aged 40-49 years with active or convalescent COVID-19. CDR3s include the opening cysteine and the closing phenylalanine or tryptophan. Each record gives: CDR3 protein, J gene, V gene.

CDR3 protein: CASSPYGELNTEAFF
J gene: TRBJ1-1
V gene: TRBV7-6

CDR3 protein: CASSLDLSRGLKAFF
J gene: TRBJ1-1
V gene: TRBV28

CDR3 protein: CATSENGRRGQPQHF
J gene: TRBJ1-5
V gene: TRBV24-1

CDR3 protein: CASSSGVMNTEAFF
J gene: TRBJ1-1
V gene: TRBV27

CDR3 protein: CASQMMQANEQFF
J gene: TRBJ2-1
V gene: TRBV6-5

CDR3 protein: CASSASGISNTGELFF
J gene: TRBJ2-2
V gene: TRBV2

CDR3 protein: CASSADRARSPLHF
J gene: TRBJ1-6
V gene: TRBV19

CDR3 protein: CASKQEGDTQYF
J gene: TRBJ2-3
V gene: TRBV5-1

CDR3 protein: CSATLGGQFF
J gene: TRBJ2-1
V gene: TRBV20-1

CDR3 protein: CASSPRGDGELFF
J gene: TRBJ2-2
V gene: TRBV5-1

CDR3 protein: CASSSGLAGQETQYF
J gene: TRBJ2-5
V gene: TRBV7-6

CDR3 protein: CASSQVEGGTGTGGSEQYF
J gene: TRBJ2-7
V gene: TRBV4-1

CDR3 protein: CASSSGSNQPQHF
J gene: TRBJ1-5
V gene: TRBV12-3/TRBV12-4

CDR3 protein: CASSLQSAGGADTQYF
J gene: TRBJ2-3
V gene: TRBV7-3

CDR3 protein: CASSQGRDSYDQQYF
J gene: TRBJ2-7
V gene: TRBV6-5

CDR3 protein: CASSLAIGSSYEQYF
J gene: TRBJ2-7
V gene: TRBV5-1

CDR3 protein: CASSQDSVGASYNEQFF
J gene: TRBJ2-1
V gene: TRBV4-1

CDR3 protein: CAWSVAGSQPQHF
J gene: TRBJ1-5
V gene: TRBV30

CDR3 protein: CASSAWTGIGQPQHF
J gene: TRBJ1-5
V gene: TRBV5-5

CDR3 protein: CASSSGTYNTGELFF
J gene: TRBJ2-2
V gene: TRBV6-5

CDR3 protein: CASSLMNTEAFF
J gene: TRBJ1-1
V gene: TRBV6-6

CDR3 protein: CASTEDQETQYF
J gene: TRBJ2-5
V gene: TRBV7-9

CDR3 protein: CASSFYRELSGNTIYF
J gene: TRBJ1-3
V gene: TRBV28

CDR3 protein: CATSLPGRLGGDTQYF
J gene: TRBJ2-3
V gene: TRBV24-1

CDR3 protein: CASSTPVGRGDNQPQHF
J gene: TRBJ1-5
V gene: TRBV19

CDR3 protein: CASVTSGPSYEQYF
J gene: TRBJ2-7
V gene: TRBV28

CDR3 protein: CASSMLGQGVTEAFF
J gene: TRBJ1-1
V gene: TRBV19

CDR3 protein: CASSLGQRHEKLFF
J gene: TRBJ1-4
V gene: TRBV19

CDR3 protein: CASSPWDRGYNEQFF
J gene: TRBJ2-1
V gene: TRBV9

CDR3 protein: CASSWTAVTDTQYF
J gene: TRBJ2-3
V gene: TRBV5-1

CDR3 protein: CASSLGRLTNEKLFF
J gene: TRBJ1-4
V gene: TRBV11-3

CDR3 protein: CASSQVSQGHEKLFF
J gene: TRBJ1-4
V gene: TRBV3-1/TRBV3-2

CDR3 protein: CASRKGDSYNSPLHF
J gene: TRBJ1-6
V gene: TRBV2

CDR3 protein: CASSAGLALDTQYF
J gene: TRBJ2-3
V gene: TRBV6-5

CDR3 protein: CASGPTGGRTGELFF
J gene: TRBJ2-2
V gene: TRBV12-5

CDR3 protein: CASSLDSSGGYTF
J gene: TRBJ1-2
V gene: TRBV5-4

CDR3 protein: CASSQGPQLPYGYTF
J gene: TRBJ1-2
V gene: TRBV7-9

CDR3 protein: CASSPTGGSNTGELFF
J gene: TRBJ2-2
V gene: TRBV2

CDR3 protein: CATSDLRGSPQYDGYTF
J gene: TRBJ1-2
V gene: TRBV24-1

CDR3 protein: CASSAGQGTPGELFF
J gene: TRBJ2-2
V gene: TRBV9

CDR3 protein: CASSPSKAGGYGYTF
J gene: TRBJ1-2
V gene: TRBV4-3

CDR3 protein: CASTRDSRGYTF
J gene: TRBJ1-2
V gene: TRBV7-9

CDR3 protein: CASKKQGGSEAFF
J gene: TRBJ1-1
V gene: TRBV2

CDR3 protein: CASSLDFGAGSHEQYF
J gene: TRBJ2-7
V gene: TRBV11-3